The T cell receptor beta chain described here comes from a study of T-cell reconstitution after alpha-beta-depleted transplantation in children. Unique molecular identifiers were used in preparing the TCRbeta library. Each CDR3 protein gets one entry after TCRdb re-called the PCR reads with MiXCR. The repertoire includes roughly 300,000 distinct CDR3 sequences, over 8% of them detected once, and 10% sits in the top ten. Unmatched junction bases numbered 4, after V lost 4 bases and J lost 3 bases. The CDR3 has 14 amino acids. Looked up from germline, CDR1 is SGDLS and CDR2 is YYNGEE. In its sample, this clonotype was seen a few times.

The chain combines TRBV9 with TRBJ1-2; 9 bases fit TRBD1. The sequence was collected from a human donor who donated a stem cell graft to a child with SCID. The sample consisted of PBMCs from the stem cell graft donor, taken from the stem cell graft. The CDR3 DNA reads TGTGCCAGCAGCACGGGACAGGGACACTATGGCTACACCTTC. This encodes CASSTGQGHYGYTF. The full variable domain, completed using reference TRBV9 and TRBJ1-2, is DSGVTQTPKHLITATGQRVTLRCSPRSGDLSVYWYQQSLDQGLQFLIQYYNGEERAKGNILERFSAQQFPDLHSELNLSSLELGDSALYFCASSTGQGHYGYTFGSGTRLTVV.